This entry concerns a single T cell receptor (beta chain). Its target is unknown. Only in-frame clones appear in the TCRdb table, and some are missing; sequencing was by immunoSEQ multiplex PCR. The sample shows some 100,000 clones, 65% to 90% of them seen only once. This specimen belongs to a study of OX40 agonist ivuxolimab in advanced cancers. Overall study results and limits: CD8+ T cells showed, on average, more clonal expansion than CD4+ cells. Determination of antigen specificity was not performed for the expanded peripheral T cells.

Germline values: CDR1 SGHRS, CDR2 YFSETQ. The V end was cut by 0 bases, the J end by 0 bases, with 9 bases between. The CDR3 has 15 amino acids. The chain carries TRBV5-1 and TRBJ1-2; no firm D call. Sequenced here: CD4+ or CD8+ T cells sorted from blood, sampled in a trial of the OX40 agonist ivuxolimab. The sequence was obtained from an adult with an advanced solid tumor such as melanoma, head and neck, liver or kidney cancer. The CDR3 sequence: CASSLDPSTNYGYTF. CDR3 DNA sequence: TGCGCCAGCAGCTTGGATCCCAGCACTAACTATGGCTACACCTTC.